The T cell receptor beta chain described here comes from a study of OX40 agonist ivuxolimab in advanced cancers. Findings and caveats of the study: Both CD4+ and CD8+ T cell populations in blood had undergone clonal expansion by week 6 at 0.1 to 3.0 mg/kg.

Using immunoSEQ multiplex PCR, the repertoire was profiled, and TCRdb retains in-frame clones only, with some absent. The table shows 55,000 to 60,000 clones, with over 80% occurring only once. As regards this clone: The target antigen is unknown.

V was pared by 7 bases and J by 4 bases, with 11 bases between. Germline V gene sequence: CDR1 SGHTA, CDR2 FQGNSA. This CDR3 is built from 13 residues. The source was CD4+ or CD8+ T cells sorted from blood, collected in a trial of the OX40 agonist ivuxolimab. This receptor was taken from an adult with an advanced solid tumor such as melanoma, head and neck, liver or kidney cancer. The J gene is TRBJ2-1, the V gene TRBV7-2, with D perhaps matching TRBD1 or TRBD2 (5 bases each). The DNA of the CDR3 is TGTGCCAGCATAAGAGGGGAATACAATGAGCAGTTCTTC. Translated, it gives CASIRGEYNEQFF.